This TCR beta chain was retrieved from a study of neurological immune-mediated disorders. Sorted libraries used approximately 980,000 CD4+ or CD8+ T cells. The trim removed 5 bases at V and 8 bases at J, leaving 13 bases unmatched. CDR1 and CDR2 (germline): DFQATT, SNEGSKA (reference sequence). There are 15 residues in the CDR3. From the 5' RACE reads, TCRdb called clonotypes with MiXCR, one entry per CDR3 protein. The repertoire holds 16,000 or so distinct CDR3 sequences, with approximately 8.8% as singletons. The rearrangement joins TRBV20-1 to TRBJ2-1; the match to TRBD2 covers 9 bases. The receptor's source is a man aged 45 to 65 in good health. The sequenced material came from CD8+ T cells from blood. The DNA of the CDR3 is TGCAGTGCTGACTATAGCGGGAGAGCGGGGCATGAGCAGTTCTTC. It translates to CSADYSGRAGHEQFF.